Each of the 9 T cell receptor beta chains below was sequenced from the same sample in a study of beta chain features in type 1 diabetes. cDNA synthesis used the whole RNA isolate, giving expressed TCRB sequences. The assay was immunoSEQ multiplex PCR, and TCRdb's table has in-frame clones only and misses some. This table holds about 250,000 clones, roughly 15% found once. The sample consisted of naive CD4+ T cells from blood. The receptor set was obtained from a woman between 40 and 50 years old in good health.

In its sample, this clone was seen a few times. This chain connects TRBV11-2 to TRBJ1-6; D perhaps matches TRBD1 (6 bases). The ends were cut back, 3 bases at V and 11 bases at J, with 17 bases in the middle. Germline-derived CDR1 and CDR2 are SGHAT and FQNNGV. This CDR3 has 15 amino acids. The CDR3 coding sequence is TGTGCCAGCAGCTTTCGTACAGGGAGTGGTGCACCCCTCCACTTT. The encoded protein is CASSFRTGSGAPLHF.

This clone was seen a handful of times. The chain couples TRBV5-1 to TRBJ1-4; no definite D call. CDR1 is SGHRS, CDR2 YFSETQ, per germline. Between the trimmed V and J ends, which lost 4 bases and 4 bases, there was a span of 8 bases. CDR3 size: 13 residues. The CDR3 DNA reads TGCGCCAGCAGCCGGGGAGGTAATGAAAAACTGTTTTTT. It is translated as CASSRGGNEKLFF. Full variable domain (rest looked up from reference TRBV5-1 and TRBJ1-4): KAGVTQTPRYLIKTRGQQVTLSCSPISGHRSVSWYQQTPGQGLQFLFEYFSETQRNKGNFPGRFSGRQFSNSRSEMNVSTLELGDSALYLCASSRGGNEKLFFGSGTQLSVL.

This chain connects TRBV19 to TRBJ1-2; 7 bases map to TRBD1. The length of the CDR3 is 16 residues. With 3 bases clipped from V and 7 bases from J, the junction kept 14 bases outside the gene matches. The germline gives CDR1 LNHDA, CDR2 SQIVND (reference sequence). CDR3 sequence reads: CASSIRPETGRIGYTF. The CDR3 region has the DNA TGTGCCAGTAGTATTAGGCCGGAGACAGGGCGTATTGGCTACACCTTC.

This clone showed up just a few times. The chain joins TRBV11-2 to TRBJ1-1, with D unresolved. Germline values: CDR1 SGHAT, CDR2 FQNNGV. CDR3 size: 14 residues. Trimming took off 4 bases at V and 3 bases at J, with 12 bases between the two ends. The CDR3: CASSSHPVDTEAFF. The DNA for the CDR3 is TGTGCCAGCAGCTCTCATCCGGTGGACACTGAAGCTTTCTTT.

This clone came up a few times. The chain couples TRBV6-1 to TRBJ2-1; D may be TRBD2 (5 bases). V dropped 6 bases and J dropped 9 bases, with 15 bases sitting between them. Germline V CDR1 and CDR2: MNHNS, SASEGT. The CDR3 spans 13 residues. The CDR3 region has the DNA TGTGCCAGCAGCCTTACTAGTATCGGTGAGCAGTTCTTC. It encodes CASSLTSIGEQFF.

The chain recombines TRBV5-4 with TRBJ2-2, with TRBD1 identical over 9 bases. The CDR3 is 17 amino acids. V was clipped by 2 bases and J by 4 bases; unmatched bases: 9. Per germline, CDR1 SGHNT and CDR2 YYREEE (reference sequence). Here the CDR3 reads CASSFTPGTGSTGELFF. Here the CDR3 DNA reads TGTGCCAGCAGCTTTACTCCGGGGACAGGGAGCACCGGGGAGCTGTTTTTT.

This chain connects TRBV7-9 to TRBJ1-4; 7 nucleotides agree with TRBD1. Germline CDR1 is SEHNR and CDR2 is FQNEAQ (reference sequence). This CDR3 comprises 15 residues. J was trimmed by 3 bases and V by 5 bases; bases with no gene match: 6. Here the CDR3 reads CASSPRDRPNEKLFF. CDR3 sequence (DNA): TGTGCCAGCAGCCCCCGGGACAGACCTAATGAAAAACTGTTTTTT. Full variable domain (rest looked up from reference TRBV7-9 and TRBJ1-4): DTGVSQNPRHKITKRGQNVTFRCDPISEHNRLYWYRQTLGQGPEFLTYFQNEAQLEKSRLLSDRFSAERPKGSFSTLEIQRTEQGDSAMYLCASSPRDRPNEKLFFGSGTQLSVL.

This rearrangement joins TRBV18 to TRBJ1-1, with 9 bases aligning to TRBD1. With 0 bases clipped from V and 7 bases from J, the junction kept 3 bases outside the gene matches. The CDR3 extends over 14 amino acids. Per the germline V gene, CDR1 is KGHSH and CDR2 is LQKENI. Written as DNA, the CDR3 is TGTGCCAGCTCACCACCGGGGACAGGGATTGAAGCTTTCTTT. This gives the protein CASSPPGTGIEAFF.

V is TRBV10-2 and J is TRBJ2-7, with TRBD2 matching 13 bases. In germline, CDR1 is WSHSY, CDR2 SAAADI. The CDR3 has 14 residues. J lost 6 bases, V lost 6 bases, and 5 bases had no gene match. In nucleotides, the CDR3 is TGCGCCAGCAGAACTAGCGGGGGGGCTATCGAGCAGTACTTC. It yields the protein CASRTSGGAIEQYF.